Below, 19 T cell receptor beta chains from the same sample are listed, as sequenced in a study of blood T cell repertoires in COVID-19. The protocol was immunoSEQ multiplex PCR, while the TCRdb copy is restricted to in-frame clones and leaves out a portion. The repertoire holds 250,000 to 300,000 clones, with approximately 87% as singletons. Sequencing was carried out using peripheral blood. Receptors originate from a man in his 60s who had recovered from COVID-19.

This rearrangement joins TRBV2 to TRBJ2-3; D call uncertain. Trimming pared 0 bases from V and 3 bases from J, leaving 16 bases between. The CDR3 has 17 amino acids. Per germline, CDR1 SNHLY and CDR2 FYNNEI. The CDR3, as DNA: TGTGCCAGCAGTGAAGCGGCAGGCTTCGATGATACAGATACGCAGTATTTT. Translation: CASSEAAGFDDTDTQYF.

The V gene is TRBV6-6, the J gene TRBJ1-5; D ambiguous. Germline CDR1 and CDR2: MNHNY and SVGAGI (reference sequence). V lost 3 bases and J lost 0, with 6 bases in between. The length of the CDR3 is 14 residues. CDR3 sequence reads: CASSYLYSNQPQHF. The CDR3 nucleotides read TGTGCCAGCAGTTATCTCTATAGCAATCAGCCCCAGCATTTT.

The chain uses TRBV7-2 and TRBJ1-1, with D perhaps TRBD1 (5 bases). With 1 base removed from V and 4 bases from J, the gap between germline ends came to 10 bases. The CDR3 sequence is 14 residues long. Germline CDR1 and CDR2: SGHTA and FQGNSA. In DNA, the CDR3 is TGTGCCAGCAGCTTAGTGGGGGGAGGCACTGAAGCTTTCTTT. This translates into CASSLVGGGTEAFF.

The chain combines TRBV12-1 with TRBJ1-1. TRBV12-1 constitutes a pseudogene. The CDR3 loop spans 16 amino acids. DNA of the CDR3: TGTGCCAGCAGCTTTGCCCCTTGCGGGGGGGACACTGAAGCTTTCTTT. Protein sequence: CASSFAPCGGDTEAFF.

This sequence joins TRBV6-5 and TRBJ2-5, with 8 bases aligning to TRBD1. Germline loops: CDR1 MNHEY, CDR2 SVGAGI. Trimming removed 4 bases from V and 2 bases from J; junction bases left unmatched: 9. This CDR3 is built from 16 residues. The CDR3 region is CASSSGTGTQQETQYF. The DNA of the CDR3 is TGTGCCAGCAGTTCCGGGACAGGAACCCAGCAAGAGACCCAGTACTTC.

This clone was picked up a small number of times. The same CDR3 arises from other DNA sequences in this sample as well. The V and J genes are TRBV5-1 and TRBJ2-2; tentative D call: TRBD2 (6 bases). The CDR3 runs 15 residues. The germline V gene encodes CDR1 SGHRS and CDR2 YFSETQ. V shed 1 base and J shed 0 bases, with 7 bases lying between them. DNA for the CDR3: TGCGCCAGCAGCTTGCGACTAGCGAACACCGGGGAGCTGTTTTTT. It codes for CASSLRLANTGELFF.

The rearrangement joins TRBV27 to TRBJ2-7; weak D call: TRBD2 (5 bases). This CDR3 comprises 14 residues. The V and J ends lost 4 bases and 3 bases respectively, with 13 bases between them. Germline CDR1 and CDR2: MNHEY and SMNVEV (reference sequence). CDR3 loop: CASSSPRRYYEQYF. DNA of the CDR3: TGTGCCAGCAGTTCCCCGCGGAGGTACTACGAGCAGTACTTC.

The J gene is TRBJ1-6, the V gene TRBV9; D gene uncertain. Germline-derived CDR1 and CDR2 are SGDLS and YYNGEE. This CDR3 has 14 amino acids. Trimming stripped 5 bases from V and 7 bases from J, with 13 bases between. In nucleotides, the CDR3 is TGTGCCAGCAGGGGAGCGGGGTACAATTCACCCCTCCACTTT. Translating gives CASRGAGYNSPLHF. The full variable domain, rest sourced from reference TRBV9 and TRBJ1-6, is DSGVTQTPKHLITATGQRVTLRCSPRSGDLSVYWYQQSLDQGLQFLIQYYNGEERAKGNILERFSAQQFPDLHSELNLSSLELGDSALYFCASRGAGYNSPLHFGNGTRLTVT.

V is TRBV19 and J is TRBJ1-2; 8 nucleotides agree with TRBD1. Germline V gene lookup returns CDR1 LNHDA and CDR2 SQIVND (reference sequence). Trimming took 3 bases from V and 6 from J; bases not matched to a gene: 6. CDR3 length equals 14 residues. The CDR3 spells CASSIAQGAHGYTF. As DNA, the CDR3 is TGTGCCAGTAGTATCGCGCAGGGGGCGCATGGCTACACCTTC.

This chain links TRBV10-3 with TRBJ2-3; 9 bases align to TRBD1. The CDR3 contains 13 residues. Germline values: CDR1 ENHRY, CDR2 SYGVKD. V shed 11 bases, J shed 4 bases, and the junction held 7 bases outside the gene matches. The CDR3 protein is CAAGQGFADTQYF. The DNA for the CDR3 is TGTGCCGCCGGACAGGGGTTCGCAGATACGCAGTATTTT.

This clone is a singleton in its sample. CDR3: CASSLVGDSFQPQHF. Here the CDR3 DNA reads TGTGCCAGCAGCTTAGTAGGGGATAGTTTCCAGCCCCAGCATTTT. The chain recombines TRBV7-2 with TRBJ1-5; TRBD1 might be the D (5 bases). Per germline, CDR1 SGHTA and CDR2 FQGNSA. The V and J ends lost 1 base and 7 bases respectively, with 14 bases between them. The CDR3 is made up of 15 amino acids.

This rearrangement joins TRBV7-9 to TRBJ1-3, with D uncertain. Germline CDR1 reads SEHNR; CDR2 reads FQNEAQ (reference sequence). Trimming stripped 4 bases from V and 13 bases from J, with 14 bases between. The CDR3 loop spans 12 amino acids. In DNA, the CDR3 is TGTGCCAGCAGCTCCACGCAGCGCAGAATATATTTT. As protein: CASSSTQRRIYF.

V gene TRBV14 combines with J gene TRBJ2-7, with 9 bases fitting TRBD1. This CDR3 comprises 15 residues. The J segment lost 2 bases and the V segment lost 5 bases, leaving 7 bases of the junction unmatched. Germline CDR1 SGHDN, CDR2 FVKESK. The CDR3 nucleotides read TGTGCCAGCAGCGTCGGGACAGGGTATACCTACGAGCAGTACTTC. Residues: CASSVGTGYTYEQYF.

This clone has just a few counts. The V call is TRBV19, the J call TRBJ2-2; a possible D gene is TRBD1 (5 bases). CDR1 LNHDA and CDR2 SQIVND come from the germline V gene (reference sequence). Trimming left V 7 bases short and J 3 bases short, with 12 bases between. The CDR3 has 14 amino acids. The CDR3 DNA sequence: TGTGCCAGTACCCGTCAGGGATACACCGGGGAGCTGTTTTTT. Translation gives CASTRQGYTGELFF.

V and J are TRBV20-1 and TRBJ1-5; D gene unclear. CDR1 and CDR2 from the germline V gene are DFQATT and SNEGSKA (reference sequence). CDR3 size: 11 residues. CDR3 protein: CSVDILQRQHF. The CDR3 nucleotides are TGCAGCGTAGACATTCTACAACGCCAGCATTTT.

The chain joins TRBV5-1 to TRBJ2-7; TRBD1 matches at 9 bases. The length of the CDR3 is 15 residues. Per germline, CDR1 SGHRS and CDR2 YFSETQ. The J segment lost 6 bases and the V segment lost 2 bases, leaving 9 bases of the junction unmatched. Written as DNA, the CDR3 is TGCGCCAGCAGCTTAAATCGGGACAGGGTTATCGAGCAGTACTTC. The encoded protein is CASSLNRDRVIEQYF.

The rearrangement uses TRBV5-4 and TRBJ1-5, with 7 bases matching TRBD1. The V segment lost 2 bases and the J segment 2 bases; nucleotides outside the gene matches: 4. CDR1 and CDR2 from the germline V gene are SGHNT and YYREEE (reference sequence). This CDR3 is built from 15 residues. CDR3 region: CASSFGGTGNQPQHF. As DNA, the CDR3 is TGTGCCAGCAGCTTTGGCGGGACAGGCAATCAGCCCCAGCATTTT.

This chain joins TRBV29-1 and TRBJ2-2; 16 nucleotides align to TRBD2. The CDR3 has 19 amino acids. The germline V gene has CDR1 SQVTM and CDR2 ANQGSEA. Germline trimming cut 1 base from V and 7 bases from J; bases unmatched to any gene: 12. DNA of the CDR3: TGCAGCGTTGAAGTCAAGGGACTAGCGGGAGGGACTTGGGGCGGGGAGCTGTTTTTT. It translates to CSVEVKGLAGGTWGGELFF.

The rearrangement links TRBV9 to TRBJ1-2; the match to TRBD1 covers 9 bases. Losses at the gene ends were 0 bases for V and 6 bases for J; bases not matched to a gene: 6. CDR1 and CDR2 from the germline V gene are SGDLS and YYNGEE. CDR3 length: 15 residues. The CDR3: CASSVGVDRGDGYTF. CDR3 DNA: TGTGCCAGCAGCGTAGGGGTCGACAGGGGGGATGGCTACACCTTC.